This T cell receptor (beta chain) was captured by sequencing in a study of CD8 T cells in ankylosing spondylitis (dated by TCRdb to about 2017). Some background on the complete study: To find TCR variants linked to disease, the study profiled T cell receptor beta repertoires in ankylosing spondylitis patients and healthy donors. Peripheral blood samples were taken, and synovial fluid was additionally collected from ankylosing spondylitis patients. The full study cohort was made up of 20 to 25 ankylosing spondylitis patients and approximately 100 healthy donors.

This clonotype has a handful of counts. Which antigen it targets is not known. Per-base qualities were not stored, and no clone one base away is much larger. From its cysteine to its phenylalanine, the CDR3 spans 13 amino acids. The sequence is cut down to CDR3 DNA, 39 bases in frame from base 1. V is pared back by 9 bases and J by 3 bases, with 11 bases lying between the germline termini. Broad study findings and their caveats: Blood from ankylosing spondylitis patients appeared to be characterized by a TCR beta motif composed of about 8 highly homologous amino acid variants. Some motif variants had previously been reported in the synovial fluid and blood of reactive arthritis patients, which suggests shared mechanisms of disease initiation. In peripheral blood, the disease-linked clones were found at relatively low frequencies and had a CD8+ phenotype. The disease-linked clones were reported as significantly enriched in matched synovial fluid samples from ankylosing spondylitis patients.

TCRdb shows the sequencer as Illumina HiSeq 2500. TCR beta libraries were prepared by quantitative 5'-RACE with molecular barcodes. In the authors' own workflow: Disease-linked TCR variants were identified with a new computational method built on a probabilistic model of VDJ rearrangement. Using fastp trimming at Q25 and MiXCR clonotype assembly, TCRdb reanalyzed the public sequencing data and kept in-frame beta chains. Each CDR3 protein gets just one entry, which takes the most common genes and DNA from the rows behind it. It is TCRdb's table, rather than the study itself, that gives the V and J calls and clone size. In this sample the table shows 300,000 to 400,000 distinct CDR3 sequences, around 20% of which occur a single time. The ten largest clonotypes hold approximately 14% of the sample.

The chain is assembled from TRBV12-3 or TRBV12-4 and TRBJ2-2; the D gene is perhaps TRBD2, from 6 matching bases. The sequencing input was blood, either unsorted or a sorted T cell fraction (not recorded which). This TCR derives from a male donor with ankylosing spondylitis or in good health (not recorded which). In nucleotides, the sequence is TGTGCCAGTTCGGGACTTGACACCGGGGAGCTGTTTTTT. This sequence encodes CASSGLDTGELFF.